One and the same sample provided the 28 T cell receptor beta chains below, sequenced in a study of T cell repertoires in cytomegalovirus infection. TCRdb re-called the reads with MiXCR, one entry per CDR3 protein. The sample consists of around 530,000 distinct CDR3 sequences, approximately 15% of them appearing once. The sequencing sample was made of CD8+ T cells from PBMCs. The receptors originated from a human donor in good health (CMV status not recorded). Some clones in this sample may be carry-over from other donors' samples.

The chain is built from TRBV7-9 and TRBJ2-7; 7 positions agree with TRBD1. The CDR3 loop spans 17 amino acids. Germline V gene data show CDR1 as SEHNR and CDR2 as FQNEAQ (reference sequence). Trimming at V came to 4 bases and at J to 0 bases, leaving 12 bases not matched to a gene. CDR3 residues: CASSSPPNRGSSYEQYF. In nucleotides, the CDR3 is TGTGCCAGCAGCTCCCCCCCCAACAGGGGTAGCTCCTACGAGCAGTACTTC.

The V gene is TRBV29-1, the J gene TRBJ2-7, with D unclear. CDR3 length equals 13 residues. V was pared by 3 bases and J by 0 bases, with 9 bases between. Looked up from germline, CDR1 is SQVTM and CDR2 is ANQGSEA. In DNA form, the CDR3 reads TGCAGCGTTGATATCGTTCGCTCCTACGAGCAGTACTTC. Residues: CSVDIVRSYEQYF.

In regard to this clonotype: Lacking the conserved final phenylalanine or tryptophan, this CDR3 likely reflects a read error. This sequence joins TRBV6-5 and TRBJ1-1, with 11 bases aligning to TRBD1. J lost 1 base, V lost 2 bases, and 0 bases had no gene match. CDR1 is MNHEY and CDR2 is SVGAGI in the germline V gene. This CDR3 is 15 amino acids long. CDR3 in DNA: TGTGCCAGCAGTTACGGGACAGGGGGGAACACTGAAGCTTTCTAT. Protein: CASSYGTGGNTEAFY.

The sample holds many counts of this clonotype. J is TRBJ2-7 and V is TRBV4-1; D possibly corresponds to TRBD1 (5 bases). Germline loops: CDR1 MGHRA, CDR2 YSYEKL. Between the trimmed V and J ends, which lost 3 bases and 8 bases, there was a span of 20 bases. The CDR3 is 15 residues long. The CDR3 DNA reads TGCGCCAGCAGCCACCCGCCGTCGTCGGACACCCAGCAGTACTTC. It yields the protein CASSHPPSSDTQQYF.

Only a few counts were recorded for this clonotype. The chain links TRBV5-1 to TRBJ1-2; D gene unclear. Trimming shortened V by 3 bases and J by 4 bases, and 13 bases separated the two germline ends. Looked up from germline, CDR1 is SGHRS and CDR2 is YFSETQ. The CDR3 is 14 residues long. The CDR3 sequence is CASSSEEGSYGYTF. DNA of the CDR3: TGCGCCAGCAGCTCGGAGGAAGGGAGCTATGGCTACACCTTC.

This clonotype was seen many times. This chain links TRBV12-3 or TRBV12-4 with TRBJ1-2; unclear D gene. This CDR3 spans 14 amino acids. With 3 bases removed from V and 1 base from J, the gap between germline ends came to 9 bases. This chain's CDR3 is CASSFPRVNYGYTF. Written as DNA, the CDR3 is TGTGCCAGCAGTTTCCCTAGGGTTAACTATGGCTACACCTTC.

The V and J genes are TRBV5-5 and TRBJ1-5; 11 bases agree with TRBD1. V lost 0 bases and J lost 16; bases outside the gene matches: 6. The CDR3 extends over 13 amino acids. CDR1 is SGHKS and CDR2 is YYEKEE in the germline V gene (reference sequence). DNA of the CDR3: TGTGCCAGCAGCTTGGGGACAGGGGGCGCCGGTCATTTT. Translated: CASSLGTGGAGHF.

V is TRBV2 and J is TRBJ2-7; TRBD1 is a possible D gene (5 bases). This CDR3 has 12 amino acids. Trimming cost V 11 bases and J 2 bases, with 13 bases left between them. The germline gives CDR1 SNHLY, CDR2 FYNNEI. CDR3 in DNA: TGTGCCCAGTCCAGGGTCACCTACGAGCAGTACTTC. Translating gives CAQSRVTYEQYF.

This clonotype has at least ten counts. The chain carries TRBV2 and TRBJ2-1, with 15 bases matching TRBD2. Germline CDR1 reads SNHLY; CDR2 reads FYNNEI. The CDR3 covers 16 residues. Trimming cost V 3 bases and J 14 bases; bases outside gene matches: 11. CDR3 amino acids: CASSDRTSGRAFTEFF. The CDR3 DNA is TGTGCCAGCAGTGACCGGACTAGCGGGAGGGCCTTCACTGAGTTCTTC.

The J gene is TRBJ2-7, the V gene TRBV6-1; D tentatively reads TRBD1 or TRBD2 (7 bases each). Germline values: CDR1 MNHNS, CDR2 SASEGT. Trimming pared 2 bases from V and 3 bases from J, leaving 11 bases between. CDR3 length: 14 amino acids. The CDR3 nucleotides are TGTGCCAGCAGTGAATCAGGGGGGGGCTACGAGCAGTACTTC. As protein: CASSESGGGYEQYF.

This clonotype was seen more than once but under ten times. The chain is built from TRBV12-3 or TRBV12-4 and TRBJ2-7; 8 positions match TRBD1. The length of the CDR3 is 15 residues. J lost 2 bases, V lost 8 bases, and 11 bases had no gene match. CDR3 DNA sequence: TGTGCCAGCCGACTCCGGGACAGGACGGCCTACGAGCAGTACTTC. Its protein product is CASRLRDRTAYEQYF.

The CDR3 region has the DNA TGTGCCAGCAGTTGGTCCAGAATCCCCCCGCCTTACGAGCAGTACTTC. It encodes CASSWSRIPPPYEQYF. This chain links TRBV28 with TRBJ2-7; the D is unclear. The CDR3 extends over 16 amino acids. V gave up 4 bases and J gave up 4 bases, with 20 bases separating them. CDR1 is MDHEN, CDR2 SYDVKM, per germline.

The sample holds a few counts of this clonotype. This sequence joins TRBV6-5 and TRBJ1-1; TRBD1 might be the D (6 bases). The CDR3 loop spans 14 amino acids. V was trimmed by 7 bases and J by 8 bases, leaving 20 bases between them. CDR1 MNHEY and CDR2 SVGAGI come from the germline V gene. The CDR3 bases are TGTGCCAGCACCCTGACAGGTTCCGCCCGAGAAGCTTTCTTT. It encodes CASTLTGSAREAFF.

The chain is built from TRBV29-1 and TRBJ2-6, with D possibly being TRBD1 (5 bases). Germline CDR1 reads SQVTM; CDR2 reads ANQGSEA. Between the trimmed V and J ends, which lost 2 bases and 7 bases, there was a span of 15 bases. The CDR3 spans 15 residues. CDR3 loop: CSVELRLGVANVLTF. In nucleotides, the CDR3 is TGCAGCGTTGAATTAAGGCTAGGGGTTGCCAACGTCCTGACTTTC.

This clonotype came up many times. This rearrangement joins TRBV15 to TRBJ1-2; a weak D match, TRBD1 (5 bases). The CDR3 runs 15 residues. Germline V gene lookup returns CDR1 LNHNV and CDR2 YYDKDF (reference sequence). Between the trimmed V and J ends, which lost 3 bases and 0 bases, there was a span of 11 bases. For the CDR3, the DNA is TGTGCCACCAGCAGCCCCCGGGGGACTAACTATGGCTACACCTTC. This sequence encodes CATSSPRGTNYGYTF.

This clonotype occurred a few times. This chain links TRBV6-5 with TRBJ2-2, with D possibly TRBD2 on 6 matching bases. CDR1 MNHEY and CDR2 SVGAGI come from the germline V gene. V gave up 6 bases and J gave up 1 base, with 12 bases separating them. The CDR3 is made up of 15 amino acids. The CDR3 bases are TGTGCCAGCAGCCTACCGGGGGTGAACACCGGGGAGCTGTTTTTT. It specifies CASSLPGVNTGELFF.

The gene calls are TRBV4-1 and TRBJ2-7; TRBD1 matches at 10 bases. The CDR3 totals 15 residues. Trimming removed 4 bases from V and 6 bases from J; junction bases left unmatched: 9. Germline V CDR1 and CDR2: MGHRA, YSYEKL. The CDR3 sequence: CASSPSGTGVGEQYF. The CDR3 region has the DNA TGCGCCAGCAGCCCCTCCGGGACAGGGGTTGGCGAGCAGTACTTC.

Of note for this clonotype: This may arise from a read error, as a much more abundant clone is one base away. V gene TRBV15 combines with J gene TRBJ1-6, with TRBD1 identical over 8 bases. The CDR3 is made up of 15 amino acids. CDR1 is LNHNV and CDR2 is YYDKDF in the germline V gene (reference sequence). As DNA, the CDR3 is TGTGCCACCAGCAGAGGTACAGGGGGGGATTCACACCTCCACTTT. The encoded protein is CATSRGTGGDSHLHF.

The gene calls are TRBV29-1 and TRBJ2-6; 8 bases are a match to TRBD1. V shed 6 bases and J 0 bases; nucleotides not matched to a gene: 13. The germline gives CDR1 SQVTM, CDR2 ANQGSEA. The CDR3 has 18 amino acids. The CDR3 sequence is CSVWNGGQGSSGANVLTF. DNA of the CDR3: TGCAGCGTATGGAATGGAGGACAGGGAAGCTCTGGGGCCAACGTCCTGACTTTC.

This clonotype was seen repeatedly, ten times or more. This chain joins TRBV7-6 and TRBJ2-7; D is possibly TRBD1 (5 bases). In germline, CDR1 is SGHVS, CDR2 FNYEAQ. Deletions cut 3 bases from V and 0 bases from J, with 15 bases between. The CDR3 runs to 16 residues. The CDR3 loop reads CASSFAGRKSSYEQYF. The CDR3 nucleotides are TGTGCCAGCAGCTTCGCAGGGCGGAAGAGCTCCTACGAGCAGTACTTC.

This clonotype was observed once. The chain recombines TRBV6-1 with TRBJ2-2; TRBD1 is a possible D gene (5 bases). The V end was cut by 3 bases, the J end by 0 bases, with 14 bases between. CDR1 and CDR2 (germline): MNHNS, SASEGT. The CDR3 is 17 amino acids. CDR3 in DNA: TGTGCCAGCAGTGAGGAAAGAGGACACGCGAACACCGGGGAGCTGTTTTTT. Protein product: CASSEERGHANTGELFF.

The rearrangement uses TRBV5-4 and TRBJ1-4; D gene uncertain. Germline V lookup: CDR1 SGHNT, CDR2 YYREEE (reference sequence). V dropped 0 bases and J dropped 0 bases, with 15 bases sitting between them. The CDR3 runs 18 residues. The CDR3 bases are TGTGCCAGCAGCTTGGCCGGCAGGCCCCGATCAACTAATGAAAAACTGTTTTTT. Translation gives CASSLAGRPRSTNEKLFF. The full variable domain, its missing parts supplied by reference TRBV5-4 and TRBJ1-4, is ETGVTQSPTHLIKTRGQQVTLRCSSQSGHNTVSWYQQALGQGPQFIFQYYREEENGRGNFPPRFSGLQFPNYSSELNVNALELDDSALYLCASSLAGRPRSTNEKLFFGSGTQLSVL.

This clonotype has only a few counts. The genes are TRBV5-6 and TRBJ2-1, with 7 bases that match TRBD2. This CDR3 region has 16 residues. CDR1 is SGHDT, CDR2 YYEEEE, per germline. Trimming cost V 4 bases and J 5 bases; bases outside gene matches: 12. CDR3 sequence (DNA): TGTGCCAGCAGCGATCCTCTGGGGGGGGGAGACAATGAGCAGTTCTTC. This encodes CASSDPLGGGDNEQFF.

The chain combines TRBV7-4 with TRBJ2-5; 10 bases fit TRBD1. J lost 0 bases, V lost 3 bases, and 7 bases had no gene match. There are 17 residues in the CDR3. Germline loops: CDR1 SGHVT, CDR2 SQSDAQ. CDR3 in DNA: TGTGCCAGCAGCTTGTTCACGGGACAGGGGTACCAAGAGACCCAGTACTTC. Amino acid sequence: CASSLFTGQGYQETQYF.

The sample holds many counts of this clonotype. The chain carries TRBV28 and TRBJ2-7, with a tentative D call TRBD2 (6 bases). This CDR3 is 14 amino acids long. Germline V gene data show CDR1 as MDHEN and CDR2 as SYDVKM. Trimming stripped 2 bases from V and 3 bases from J, with 11 bases between. Written as DNA, the CDR3 is TGTGCCAGCAGTTTAGCTAGCGCATTCTACGAGCAGTACTTC. Protein: CASSLASAFYEQYF.

Worth noting for this clonotype: This may stem from a read error, because a much larger clone lies one nucleotide away. The CDR3 is CANSPTDTQYF. The CDR3 DNA reads as TGTGCCAACAGTCCCACAGATACGCAGTATTTT. The chain joins TRBV7-4 to TRBJ2-3; D is unresolved. This CDR3 has 11 residues. Deletions cut 10 bases from V and 2 bases from J, with 7 bases between. Germline-derived CDR1 and CDR2 are SGHVT and SQSDAQ. The variable domain in full, with the rest retrieved from reference TRBV7-4 and TRBJ2-3, is GAGVSQSPRYKVAKRGRDVALRCDSISGHVTLYWYRQTLGQGSEVLTYSQSDAQRDKSGRPSGRFSAERPERSVSTLKIQRTEQGDSAVYLCANSPTDTQYFGPGTRLTVL.

This clonotype turned up a few times. V gene TRBV2 combines with J gene TRBJ1-1; TRBD1 aligns across 9 bases. The CDR3 runs to 13 residues. The germline gives CDR1 SNHLY, CDR2 FYNNEI. Losses at the gene ends were 6 bases for V and 5 bases for J; bases not matched to a gene: 4. In DNA form, the CDR3 reads TGTGCCAGCAGGGACAGGGGTTGGACTGAAGCTTTCTTT. This encodes CASRDRGWTEAFF.

This clonotype was seen ten or more times. The chain links TRBV7-6 to TRBJ1-4, with unresolved D. The CDR3 has 14 residues. Germline CDR1 reads SGHVS; CDR2 reads FNYEAQ. The V end lost 5 bases, the J end lost 8 bases, and 15 bases lay between the germline ends. The CDR3 nucleotides read TGTGCCAGCAGCCCAAAACCCGGTCGGGAAAAACTGTTTTTT. Protein sequence: CASSPKPGREKLFF.